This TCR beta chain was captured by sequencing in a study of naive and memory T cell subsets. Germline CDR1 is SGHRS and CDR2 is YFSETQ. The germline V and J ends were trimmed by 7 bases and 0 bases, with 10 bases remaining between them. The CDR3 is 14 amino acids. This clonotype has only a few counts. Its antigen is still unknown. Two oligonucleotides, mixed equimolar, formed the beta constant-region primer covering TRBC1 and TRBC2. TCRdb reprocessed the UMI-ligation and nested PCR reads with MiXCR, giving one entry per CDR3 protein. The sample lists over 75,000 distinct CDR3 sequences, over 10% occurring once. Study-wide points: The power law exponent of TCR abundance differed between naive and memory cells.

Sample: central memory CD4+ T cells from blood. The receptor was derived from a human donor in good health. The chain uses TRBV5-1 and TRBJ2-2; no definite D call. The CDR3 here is CASGPRPNTGELFF. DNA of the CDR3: TGCGCCAGCGGCCCCCGACCGAACACCGGGGAGCTGTTTTTT.